This T cell receptor beta chain derives from a study of T cell changes during pregnancy in multiple sclerosis. The V segment lost 0 bases and the J segment 8 bases; nucleotides outside the gene matches: 8. The CDR3 loop spans 15 amino acids. The germline gives CDR1 LNHDA, CDR2 SQIVND (reference sequence). Assay used: immunoSEQ multiplex PCR; TCRdb lists only in-frame clones, some missing. Of about 54,000 clones in the sample, around 90% were seen once. The specimen comprised peripheral blood, sampled after pregnancy. This receptor was taken from a female donor in good health, enrolled as a control in a pregnancy study. The chain is built from TRBV19 and TRBJ1-2, with TRBD1 identical over 8 bases. As DNA, the CDR3 is TGTGCCAGTAGTATAGATCGTCAGGGGGCGAGAGGCTACACCTTC. It specifies CASSIDRQGARGYTF.